A single sample is the source of the 22 T cell receptor beta chains below, sequenced in a study of shared clonotypes between healthy human individuals. Produced via immunoSEQ multiplex PCR; TCRdb's table is partial and in-frame only. This sample has approximately 2.5 million clones, with roughly nine tenths found just once. The sequencing sample was made of naive CD4+ T cells sorted from blood. Subset reported: CD45RA+ positively selected. These receptors were taken from a man aged 18 to 30 in good health.

This chain joins TRBV6-5 and TRBJ2-5; TRBD1 matches 8 bases. J lost 6 bases, V lost 5 bases, and 8 bases had no gene match. CDR1 MNHEY and CDR2 SVGAGI come from the germline V gene. The CDR3 is made up of 14 amino acids. In DNA, the CDR3 is TGTGCCAGCAGTACGGGGACAGGCTGGAAGACCCAGTACTTC. This translates into CASSTGTGWKTQYF.

The sample holds one count of this clone. The sample has other DNA sequences that encode this CDR3 too. The chain recombines TRBV6-5 with TRBJ1-6; D is perhaps TRBD1 (6 bases). V was cut by 2 bases and J by 8 bases, with 16 bases left in between. In germline, CDR1 is MNHEY, CDR2 SVGAGI. The CDR3 has 16 residues. The CDR3 spells CASSYPTGTPDSPLHF. Here the CDR3 DNA reads TGTGCCAGCAGTTACCCGACCGGGACACCGGATTCACCCCTCCACTTT.

The count of this clone is one. This chain joins TRBV11-2 and TRBJ2-7; 9 bases line up with TRBD2. Germline loops: CDR1 SGHAT, CDR2 FQNNGV. This CDR3 region has 16 residues. The V gene end was trimmed by 0 bases and the J gene end by 4 bases; junction bases not matched to a gene: 7. The CDR3 nucleotides read TGTGCCAGCAGCTTAGATCGAGGTAGCGGGAGATACGAGCAGTACTTC. Amino acids: CASSLDRGSGRYEQYF.

This chain uses TRBV18 with TRBJ2-2; TRBD1 matches 10 bases. In germline, CDR1 is KGHSH, CDR2 LQKENI. Trimming removed 2 bases from V and 3 bases from J; junction bases left unmatched: 12. The CDR3 extends over 19 amino acids. The CDR3 reads CASSPTYKRTGGDTGELFF. The CDR3 nucleotides are TGTGCCAGCTCACCAACATACAAAAGGACAGGGGGAGACACCGGGGAGCTGTTTTTT.

The V gene is TRBV7-3, the J gene TRBJ1-2; TRBD1 agrees at 7 bases. Germline loops: CDR1 SGHTA, CDR2 FQGTGA. The CDR3 loop spans 15 amino acids. V gave up 4 bases and J gave up 6 bases; unmatched junction bases: 11. CDR3 nucleotides: TGTGCCAGCAGCTCGCAGACAGGGAGGGAGAATGGCTACACCTTC. The encoded protein is CASSSQTGRENGYTF. Supplemented by reference TRBV7-3 and TRBJ1-2, the full variable domain reads GAGVSQTPSNKVTEKGKYVELRCDPISGHTALYWYRQSLGQGPEFLIYFQGTGAADDSGLPNDRFFAVRPEGSVSTLKIQRTERGDSAVYLCASSSQTGRENGYTFGSGTRLTVV.

Turning to this clone: The same CDR3 is also encoded by other DNA sequences in this sample. The J gene is TRBJ1-5, the V gene TRBV19; unclear D gene. Germline V gives CDR1 LNHDA, CDR2 SQIVND (reference sequence). The V end lost 6 bases, the J end lost 4 bases, and 10 bases lay between the germline ends. The CDR3 length is 13 residues. The CDR3 is CASSPDGNQPQHF. The DNA for the CDR3 is TGTGCCAGTAGCCCCGACGGGAATCAGCCCCAGCATTTT.

In DNA form, the CDR3 reads TGTGCCAGCAGCTTAGCTGGCAGGGGAGCAGATACGCAGTATTTT. This encodes CASSLAGRGADTQYF. This chain joins TRBV7-6 and TRBJ2-3, with D possibly matching TRBD1 (6 bases). The CDR3 is 15 amino acids. Germline-derived CDR1 and CDR2 are SGHVS and FNYEAQ. Trimming shortened V by 0 bases and J by 4 bases, and 11 bases separated the two germline ends. The full variable domain, rest sourced from reference TRBV7-6 and TRBJ2-3, is GAGVSQSPRYKVTKRGQDVALRCDPISGHVSLYWYRQALGQGPEFLTYFNYEAQQDKSGLPNDRFSAERPEGSISTLTIQRTEQRDSAMYRCASSLAGRGADTQYFGPGTRLTVL.

This chain uses TRBV28 with TRBJ2-1; TRBD2 might be the D (5 bases). This CDR3 has 15 amino acids. Germline V gene lookup returns CDR1 MDHEN and CDR2 SYDVKM. Trimming removed 5 bases from V and 10 bases from J, with 21 bases in between. The CDR3 DNA reads as TGTGCCAGCAGTCCCGAAGGACTTACCGTTCGGGAGCAGTTCTTC. As protein: CASSPEGLTVREQFF.

The chain combines TRBV12-5 with TRBJ2-3; 8 bases are a match to TRBD2. Germline V CDR1 and CDR2: LGHNT, FRNRAP. Germline trimming cut 5 bases from V and 1 base from J; bases unmatched to any gene: 5. The CDR3 loop spans 15 amino acids. The CDR3 nucleotides read TGTGCTAGTGGTCTCGGGGGGGGAGGCACAGATACGCAGTATTTT. Its translation is CASGLGGGGTDTQYF.

The chain combines TRBV18 with TRBJ2-6; tentatively, D is TRBD1 (6 bases). The CDR3 contains 15 residues. Germline V gives CDR1 KGHSH, CDR2 LQKENI. Between the trimmed V and J ends, which lost 4 bases and 1 base, there was a span of 8 bases. The CDR3 DNA follows: TGTGCCAGCTCACGGGACACTTCTGGGGCCAACGTCCTGACTTTC. Residues: CASSRDTSGANVLTF.

This chain uses TRBV10-2 with TRBJ1-5, with D unresolved. Per germline, CDR1 WSHSY and CDR2 SAAADI. V lost 7 bases and J lost 1, with 17 bases in between. CDR3 length: 16 residues. CDR3 sequence reads: CASTPTGQKSNQPQHF. The CDR3 DNA follows: TGCGCCAGCACCCCTACCGGGCAGAAGAGCAATCAGCCCCAGCATTTT.

With regard to this clone: Other DNA sequences of this sample code for an identical CDR3. The V and J genes are TRBV10-3 and TRBJ2-5, with D uncertain. Germline values: CDR1 ENHRY, CDR2 SYGVKD. The germline V and J ends were trimmed by 3 bases and 5 bases, with 10 bases remaining between them. This CDR3 contains 13 residues. The CDR3 DNA follows: TGTGCCATCAGTGAAGGCCAGAGGGAGACCCAGTACTTC. Protein product: CAISEGQRETQYF.

Written as DNA, the CDR3 is TGTGCCAGCAGTCAAGGGGGGTTCGAGACCCAGTACTTC. Translated: CASSQGGFETQYF. V and J are TRBV5-4 and TRBJ2-5; either TRBD1 or TRBD2 may fit D (6 bases each). The V and J ends lost 5 bases and 5 bases respectively, with 13 bases between them. This CDR3 comprises 13 residues. Germline V gene lookup returns CDR1 SGHNT and CDR2 YYREEE (reference sequence).

J is TRBJ2-7 and V is TRBV28, with TRBD1 as a possible D gene (6 bases). Trimming removed 4 bases at V and 2 bases at J, with 18 bases between. This CDR3 is 16 amino acids long. Per the germline V gene, CDR1 is MDHEN and CDR2 is SYDVKM. In DNA form, the CDR3 reads TGTGCCAGCAGTTCCGCCGGAGGACAGCTCCCCTACGAGCAGTACTTC. It specifies CASSSAGGQLPYEQYF.

The rearrangement uses TRBV6-5 and TRBJ1-1; unclear D gene. V shed 5 bases and J shed 5 bases, with 15 bases lying between them. The CDR3 is 14 residues long. CDR1 is MNHEY, CDR2 SVGAGI, per germline. The CDR3: CASSEGRSGTEAFF. In DNA, the CDR3 is TGTGCCAGCAGTGAAGGACGGAGTGGGACTGAAGCTTTCTTT.

This clone was recorded once. J is TRBJ2-3 and V is TRBV5-1, with D hard to call. The CDR3 length is 13 residues. Germline CDR1 reads SGHRS; CDR2 reads YFSETQ. V gave up 0 bases and J gave up 4 bases, with 6 bases separating them. In DNA form, the CDR3 reads TGCGCCAGCAGCTTGGCCTGGGCAGATACGCAGTATTTT. Translating gives CASSLAWADTQYF.

The count of this clone is one. V usage is TRBV10-3 and J usage is TRBJ2-7, with D perhaps TRBD2 (6 bases). Trimming cost V 3 bases and J 7 bases, with 22 bases left between them. Germline values: CDR1 ENHRY, CDR2 SYGVKD. CDR3 length: 16 amino acids. CDR3 bases: TGTGCCATCAGTGATCTTTCCGGGCCTTGGGACTTTGAGCAGTACTTC. It encodes CAISDLSGPWDFEQYF.

The chain is built from TRBV6-1 and TRBJ1-5, with D maybe TRBD1 (6 bases). V lost 10 bases and J 1 base, leaving 14 bases between the germline ends. This CDR3 spans 14 amino acids. CDR1 and CDR2 (germline): MNHNS, SASEGT. CDR3 nucleotides: TGTGCCACCATCCGGGGGGCAAGCAATCAGCCCCAGCATTTT. It yields the protein CATIRGASNQPQHF.

The V call is TRBV7-2, the J call TRBJ1-1; 8 bases match TRBD1. Trimming took 3 bases from V and 1 from J; bases not matched to a gene: 1. In germline, CDR1 is SGHTA, CDR2 FQGNSA. The CDR3 is 14 amino acids. CDR3 nucleotide sequence: TGTGCCAGCAGCTTCACAGGGGGGAACACTGAAGCTTTCTTT. It specifies CASSFTGGNTEAFF. The whole variable domain, remainder taken from reference TRBV7-2 and TRBJ1-1, is GAGVSQSPSNKVTEKGKDVELRCDPISGHTALYWYRQSLGQGLEFLIYFQGNSAPDKSGLPSDRFSAERTGGSVSTLTIQRTQQEDSAVYLCASSFTGGNTEAFFGQGTRLTVV.

The gene calls are TRBV9 and TRBJ2-1, with 13 bases identical to TRBD2. The V gene end was trimmed by 3 bases and the J gene end by 8 bases; junction bases not matched to a gene: 8. Germline CDR1 reads SGDLS; CDR2 reads YYNGEE. The CDR3 totals 16 residues. The CDR3 protein is CASSARGTSGTYEQFF. The DNA for the CDR3 is TGTGCCAGCAGCGCGCGCGGGACTAGCGGGACTTATGAGCAGTTCTTC.

The chain has TRBV5-4 and TRBJ1-2, with D perhaps TRBD1 (5 bases). Germline lookup yields CDR1 SGHNT and CDR2 YYREEE (reference sequence). The CDR3 is made up of 19 amino acids. V shed 3 bases and J shed 0 bases, with 24 bases lying between them. The CDR3 coding sequence is TGTGCCAGCAGCTGGTGGAAAGGGGTCGGAACTCGAGCTAACTATGGCTACACCTTC. Its protein is CASSWWKGVGTRANYGYTF. Combining the CDR3 with reference TRBV5-4 and TRBJ1-2 gives the whole variable domain ETGVTQSPTHLIKTRGQQVTLRCSSQSGHNTVSWYQQALGQGPQFIFQYYREEENGRGNFPPRFSGLQFPNYSSELNVNALELDDSALYLCASSWWKGVGTRANYGYTFGSGTRLTVV.

V and J are TRBV5-4 and TRBJ2-3, with 7 bases lining up with TRBD2. This CDR3 region has 14 residues. V shed 2 bases, J shed 6 bases, and the junction held 6 bases outside the gene matches. In germline, CDR1 is SGHNT, CDR2 YYREEE (reference sequence). In DNA, the CDR3 is TGTGCCAGCAGCTTCCAATCCGGGGGGGATACGCAGTATTTT. This gives the protein CASSFQSGGDTQYF.